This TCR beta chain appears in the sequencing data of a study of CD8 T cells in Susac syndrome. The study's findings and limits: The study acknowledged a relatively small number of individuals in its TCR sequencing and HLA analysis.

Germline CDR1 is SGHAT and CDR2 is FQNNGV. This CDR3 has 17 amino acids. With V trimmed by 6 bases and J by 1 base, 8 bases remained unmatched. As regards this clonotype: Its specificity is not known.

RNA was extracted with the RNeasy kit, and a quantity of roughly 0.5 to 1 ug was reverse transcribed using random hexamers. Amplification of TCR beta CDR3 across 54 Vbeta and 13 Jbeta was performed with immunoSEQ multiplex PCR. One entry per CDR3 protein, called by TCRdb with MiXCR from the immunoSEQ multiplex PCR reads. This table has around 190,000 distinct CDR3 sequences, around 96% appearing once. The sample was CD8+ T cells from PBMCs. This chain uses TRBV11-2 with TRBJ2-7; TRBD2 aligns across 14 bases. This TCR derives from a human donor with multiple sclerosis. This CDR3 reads CASRTSGGAITSYEQYF. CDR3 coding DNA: TGTGCCAGCAGGACTAGCGGGGGGGCCATAACGTCCTACGAGCAGTACTTC.